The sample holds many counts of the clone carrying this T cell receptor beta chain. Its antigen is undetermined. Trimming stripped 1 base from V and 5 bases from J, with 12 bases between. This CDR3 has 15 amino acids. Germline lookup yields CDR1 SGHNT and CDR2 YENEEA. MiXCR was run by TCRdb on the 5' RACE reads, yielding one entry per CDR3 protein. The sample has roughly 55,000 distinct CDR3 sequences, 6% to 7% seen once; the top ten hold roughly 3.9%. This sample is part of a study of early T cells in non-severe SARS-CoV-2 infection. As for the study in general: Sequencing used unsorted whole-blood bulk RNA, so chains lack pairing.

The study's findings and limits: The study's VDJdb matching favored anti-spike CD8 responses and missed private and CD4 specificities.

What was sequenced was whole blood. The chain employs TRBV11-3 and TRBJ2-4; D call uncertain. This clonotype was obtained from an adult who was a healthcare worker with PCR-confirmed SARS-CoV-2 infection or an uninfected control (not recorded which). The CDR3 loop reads CASSLGVTDENIQYF. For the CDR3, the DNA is TGTGCCAGCAGCTTAGGAGTCACAGACGAAAACATTCAGTACTTC.